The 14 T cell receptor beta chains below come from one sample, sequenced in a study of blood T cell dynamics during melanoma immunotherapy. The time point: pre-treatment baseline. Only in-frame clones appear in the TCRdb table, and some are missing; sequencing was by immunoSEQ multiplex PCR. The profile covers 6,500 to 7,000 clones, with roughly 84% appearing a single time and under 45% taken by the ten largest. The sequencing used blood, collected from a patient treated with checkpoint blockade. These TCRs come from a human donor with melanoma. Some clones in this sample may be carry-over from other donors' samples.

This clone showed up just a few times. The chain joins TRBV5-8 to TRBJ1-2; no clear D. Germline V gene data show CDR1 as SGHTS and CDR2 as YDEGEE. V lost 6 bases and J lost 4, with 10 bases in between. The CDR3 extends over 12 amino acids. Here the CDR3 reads CASTAGLYGYTF. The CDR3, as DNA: TGTGCCAGCACCGCAGGACTCTATGGCTACACCTTC.

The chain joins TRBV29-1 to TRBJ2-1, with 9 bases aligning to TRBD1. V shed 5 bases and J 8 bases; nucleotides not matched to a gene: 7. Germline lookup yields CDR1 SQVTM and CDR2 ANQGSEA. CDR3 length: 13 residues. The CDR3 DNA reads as TGCAGCGTTACTGGACAGGGGATGGATGAGCAGTTCTTC. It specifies CSVTGQGMDEQFF.

CDR3: CASSSEGDTESPLHF. CDR3 DNA sequence: TGTGCCAGCAGCTCGGAGGGGGACACCGAATCACCCCTCCACTTT. The chain combines TRBV5-5 with TRBJ1-6, with a tentative D call TRBD1 (6 bases). Germline CDR1 and CDR2: SGHKS and YYEKEE (reference sequence). The CDR3 consists of 15 residues. V was trimmed by 3 bases and J by 10 bases, leaving 17 bases between them.

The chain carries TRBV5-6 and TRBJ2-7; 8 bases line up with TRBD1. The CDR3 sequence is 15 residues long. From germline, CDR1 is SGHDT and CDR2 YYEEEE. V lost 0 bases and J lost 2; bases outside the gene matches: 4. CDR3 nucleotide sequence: TGTGCCAGCAGCTTGGTAGGGACAGGAGCCTACGAGCAGTACTTC. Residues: CASSLVGTGAYEQYF. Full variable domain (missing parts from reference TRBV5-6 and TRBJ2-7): DAGVTQSPTHLIKTRGQQVTLRCSPKSGHDTVSWYQQALGQGPQFIFQYYEEEERQRGNFPDRFSGHQFPNYSSELNVNALLLGDSALYLCASSLVGTGAYEQYFGPGTRLTVT.

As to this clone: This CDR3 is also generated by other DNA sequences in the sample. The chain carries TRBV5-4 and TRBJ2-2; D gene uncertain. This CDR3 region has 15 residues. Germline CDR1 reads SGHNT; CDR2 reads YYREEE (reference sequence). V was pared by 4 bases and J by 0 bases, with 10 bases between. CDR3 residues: CASSPVGANTGELFF. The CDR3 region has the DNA TGTGCCAGCAGCCCCGTTGGAGCGAACACCGGGGAGCTGTTTTTT.

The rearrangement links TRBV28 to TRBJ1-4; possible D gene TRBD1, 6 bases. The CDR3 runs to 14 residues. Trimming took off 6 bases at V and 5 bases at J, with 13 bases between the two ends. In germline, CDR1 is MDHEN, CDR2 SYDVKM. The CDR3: CASRRQAGNEKLFF. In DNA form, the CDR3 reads TGTGCCAGCAGGAGACAGGCTGGGAATGAAAAACTGTTTTTT.

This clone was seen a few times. The CDR3 loop reads CASRWGDEKLFF. In DNA, the CDR3 is TGTGCCAGCAGATGGGGTGATGAAAAACTGTTTTTT. The rearrangement links TRBV2 to TRBJ1-4; D uncertain. Trimming removed 6 bases at V and 6 bases at J, with 8 bases between. CDR3 length: 12 amino acids. The germline V gene has CDR1 SNHLY and CDR2 FYNNEI.

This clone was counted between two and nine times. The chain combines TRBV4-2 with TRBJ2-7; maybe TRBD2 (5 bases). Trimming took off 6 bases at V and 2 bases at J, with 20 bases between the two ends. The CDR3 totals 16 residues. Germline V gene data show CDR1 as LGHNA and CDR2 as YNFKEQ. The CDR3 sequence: CASRLNPYRGTYEQYF. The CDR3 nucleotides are TGTGCCAGCAGACTAAACCCTTACCGGGGAACCTACGAGCAGTACTTC.

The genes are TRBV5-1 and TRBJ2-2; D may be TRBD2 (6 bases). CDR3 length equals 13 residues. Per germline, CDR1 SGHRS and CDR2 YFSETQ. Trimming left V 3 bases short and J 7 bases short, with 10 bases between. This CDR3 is CASSSVGGGELFF. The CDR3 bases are TGCGCCAGCAGCTCGGTCGGGGGCGGGGAGCTGTTTTTT.

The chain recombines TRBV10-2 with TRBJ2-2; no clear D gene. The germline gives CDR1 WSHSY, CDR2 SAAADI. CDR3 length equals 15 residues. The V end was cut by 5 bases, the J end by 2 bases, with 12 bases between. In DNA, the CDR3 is TGCGCCAGCAGTCCCCGGCCTAAAAACACCGGGGAGCTGTTTTTT. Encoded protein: CASSPRPKNTGELFF.

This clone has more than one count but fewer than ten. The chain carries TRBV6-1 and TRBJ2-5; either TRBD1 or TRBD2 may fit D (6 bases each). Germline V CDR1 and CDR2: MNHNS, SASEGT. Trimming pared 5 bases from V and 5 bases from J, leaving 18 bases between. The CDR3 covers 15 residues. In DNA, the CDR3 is TGTGCCAGCAGTCAAATGGAGGGGGGAGCGGAGACCCAGTACTTC. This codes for CASSQMEGGAETQYF.

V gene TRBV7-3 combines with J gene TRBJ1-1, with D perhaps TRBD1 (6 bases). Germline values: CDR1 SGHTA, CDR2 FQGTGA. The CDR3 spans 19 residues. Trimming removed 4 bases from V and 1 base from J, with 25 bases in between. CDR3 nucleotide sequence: TGTGCCAGCAGCTCTAGGAACCTACAGGGTCAGTATGGGAACACTGAAGCTTTCTTT. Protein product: CASSSRNLQGQYGNTEAFF.

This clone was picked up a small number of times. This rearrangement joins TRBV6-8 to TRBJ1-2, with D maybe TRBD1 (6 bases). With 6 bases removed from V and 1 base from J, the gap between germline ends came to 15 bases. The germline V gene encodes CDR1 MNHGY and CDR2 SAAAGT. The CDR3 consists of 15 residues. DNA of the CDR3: TGTGCCAGCAGCCCGAAGGACAGCAGTAACTATGGCTACACCTTC. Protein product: CASSPKDSSNYGYTF.

DNA of the CDR3: TGTGCCAGCAGCTCGCAACTAGCGGGAGGAATGGGGACCCAGTACTTC. This encodes CASSSQLAGGMGTQYF. This chain links TRBV7-2 with TRBJ2-5, with 12 bases identical to TRBD2. V shed 4 bases, J shed 7 bases, and the junction held 10 bases outside the gene matches. The CDR3 runs to 16 residues. Germline V gene lookup returns CDR1 SGHTA and CDR2 FQGNSA.